The count of the clone carrying this T cell receptor beta chain is one. 13 Jbeta primers and 60 Vbeta primers were used for the PCR. This table comes from immunoSEQ multiplex PCR, and its TCRdb copy is limited to in-frame clones, with some not included. The sample holds about 110,000 clones, about 70% seen once. The data stem from a study of cytomegalovirus exposure and HLA in healthy donors. Germline V lookup: CDR1 SGHDN, CDR2 FVKESK. V was trimmed by 1 base and J by 4 bases, leaving 11 bases between them. CDR3 length: 15 residues. V usage is TRBV14 and J usage is TRBJ1-3; a possible D gene is TRBD1 (5 bases). The sequence derives from a man under 40 in good health and CMV-seronegative. Sequencing was performed on PBMCs. CDR3 protein: CASSQVRGDGNTIYF. CDR3 sequence (DNA): TGTGCCAGCAGCCAAGTTCGGGGGGACGGAAACACCATATATTTT. Together with reference TRBV14 and TRBJ1-3, the CDR3 gives the full variable domain: EAGVTQFPSHSVIEKGQTVTLRCDPISGHDNLYWYRRVMGKEIKFLLHFVKESKQDESGMPNNRFLAERTGGTYSTLKVQPAELEDSGVYFCASSQVRGDGNTIYFGEGSWLTVV.